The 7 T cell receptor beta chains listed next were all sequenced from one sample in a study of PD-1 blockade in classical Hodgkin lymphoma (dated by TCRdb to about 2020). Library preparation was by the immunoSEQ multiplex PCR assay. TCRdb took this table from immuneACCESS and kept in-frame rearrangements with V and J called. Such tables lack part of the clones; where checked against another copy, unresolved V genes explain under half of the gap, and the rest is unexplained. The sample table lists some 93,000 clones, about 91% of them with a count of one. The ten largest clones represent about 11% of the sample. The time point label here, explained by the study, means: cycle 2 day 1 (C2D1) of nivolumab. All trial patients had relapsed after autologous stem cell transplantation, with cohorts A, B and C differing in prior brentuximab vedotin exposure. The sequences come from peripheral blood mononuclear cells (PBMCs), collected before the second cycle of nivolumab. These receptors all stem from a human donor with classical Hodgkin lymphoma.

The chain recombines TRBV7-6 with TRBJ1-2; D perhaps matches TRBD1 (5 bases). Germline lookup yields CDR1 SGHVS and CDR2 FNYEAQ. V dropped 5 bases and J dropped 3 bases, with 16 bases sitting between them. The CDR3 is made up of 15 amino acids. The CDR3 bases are TGTGCCAGCAGCGTTAGACCTCAGGGAGACTATGGCTACACCTTC. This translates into CASSVRPQGDYGYTF.

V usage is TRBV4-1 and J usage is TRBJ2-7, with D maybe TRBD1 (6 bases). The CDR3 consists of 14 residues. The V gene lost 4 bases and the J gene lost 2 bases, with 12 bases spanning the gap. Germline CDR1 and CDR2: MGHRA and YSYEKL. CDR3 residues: CASSLLQGTYEQYF. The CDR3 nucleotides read TGCGCCAGCAGCCTACTACAGGGAACCTACGAGCAGTACTTC.

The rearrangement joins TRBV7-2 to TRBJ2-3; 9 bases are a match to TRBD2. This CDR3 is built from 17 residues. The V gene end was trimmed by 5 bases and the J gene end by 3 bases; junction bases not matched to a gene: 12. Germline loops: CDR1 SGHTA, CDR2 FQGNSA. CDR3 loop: CASSLQTSTSGTDTQYF. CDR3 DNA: TGTGCCAGCAGCCTGCAAACTTCCACTAGCGGGACAGATACGCAGTATTTT.

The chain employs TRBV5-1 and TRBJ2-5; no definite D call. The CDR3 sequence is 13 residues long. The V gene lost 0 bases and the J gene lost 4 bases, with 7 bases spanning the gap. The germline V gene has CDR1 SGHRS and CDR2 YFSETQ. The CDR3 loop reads CASSLELLETQYF. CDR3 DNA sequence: TGCGCCAGCAGCTTGGAGTTGTTAGAGACCCAGTACTTC.

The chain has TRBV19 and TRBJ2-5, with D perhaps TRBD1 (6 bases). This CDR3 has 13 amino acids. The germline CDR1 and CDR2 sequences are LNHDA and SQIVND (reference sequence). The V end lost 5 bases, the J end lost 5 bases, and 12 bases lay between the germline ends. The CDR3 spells CASSPMQGETQYF. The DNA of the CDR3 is TGTGCCAGTAGTCCGATGCAGGGGGAGACCCAGTACTTC.

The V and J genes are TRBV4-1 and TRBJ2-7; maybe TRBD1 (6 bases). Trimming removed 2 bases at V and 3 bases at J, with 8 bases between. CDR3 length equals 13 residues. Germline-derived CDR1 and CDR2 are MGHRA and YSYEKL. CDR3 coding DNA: TGCGCCAGCAGCCAAAGGGACATCTACGAGCAGTACTTC. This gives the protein CASSQRDIYEQYF.

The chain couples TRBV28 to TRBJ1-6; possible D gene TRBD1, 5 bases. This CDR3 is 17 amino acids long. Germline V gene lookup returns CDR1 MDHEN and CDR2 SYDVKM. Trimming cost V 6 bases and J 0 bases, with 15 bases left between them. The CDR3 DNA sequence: TGTGCCAGCAGAGAGCAGGGTCCTAGCTCCTATAATTCACCCCTCCACTTT. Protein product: CASREQGPSSYNSPLHF. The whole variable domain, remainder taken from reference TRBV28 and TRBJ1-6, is DVKVTQSSRYLVKRTGEKVFLECVQDMDHENMFWYRQDPGLGLRLIYFSYDVKMKEKGDIPEGYSVSREKKERFSLILESASTNQTSMYLCASREQGPSSYNSPLHFGNGTRLTVT.